This is a list of T cell receptor beta chains from one sample in a study of blood T cells in healthy people across ages. TCRdb re-called the 5' RACE reads through MiXCR, storing one row per CDR3 protein. The table shows about 1 million distinct CDR3 sequences, with roughly a quarter occurring only once. These sequences were also reported in another study, on T cells of mothers and their children.

Input material: blood. These receptor sequences come from a girl aged 2-10 years in good health. Each CDR3 is given with its conserved first and last residue. D genes are given only for firm matches. Some rows mark clone size as missing; the rest say once, few, many or name a class of expanded clone.

clone_size: NA
v_call: TRBV6-1
d_call: NA
j_call: TRBJ1-3
cdr3_nt: TGTGCCAGCAGCCTCTCGCGGGGGGCCCCCCACTCTGGAAACACCATATATTTT
cdr3_aa: CASSLSRGAPHSGNTIYF

clone_size: NA
v_call: TRBV6-5
d_call: NA
j_call: TRBJ2-7
cdr3_nt: TGTGCCAGCAGCTCAACAGGTTACTCCTACGAGCAGTACTTC
cdr3_aa: CASSSTGYSYEQYF

clone_size: few
v_call: TRBV15
d_call: NA
j_call: TRBJ2-3
cdr3_nt: TGTGCCACCAGATGGCAGGGGGGTCCAGATACGCAGTATTTT
cdr3_aa: CATRWQGGPDTQYF

clone_size: few
v_call: TRBV29-1
d_call: TRBD1
j_call: TRBJ1-2
cdr3_nt: TGCAGCGTTGCGGGACAATACCGGGACAGGGAGGGTGATGGCTACACCTTC
cdr3_aa: CSVAGQYRDREGDGYTF

clone_size: NA
v_call: TRBV12-3/TRBV12-4
d_call: NA
j_call: TRBJ2-5
cdr3_nt: TGTGCCAGCAGTGGGTCCCCCGATAGGGGTCCCCGCGAGACCCAGTACTTC
cdr3_aa: CASSGSPDRGPRETQYF

clone_size: few
v_call: TRBV7-9
d_call: NA
j_call: TRBJ1-4
cdr3_nt: TGTGCCAGCAAAAGACCGGGGGGCGCTAATGAAAAACTGTTTTTT
cdr3_aa: CASKRPGGANEKLFF

clone_size: NA
v_call: TRBV7-2
d_call: NA
j_call: TRBJ2-5
cdr3_nt: TGTGCCAGCAGTAGGACAGAAGAAGAGACCCAGTACTTC
cdr3_aa: CASSRTEEETQYF

clone_size: few
v_call: TRBV11-2
d_call: NA
j_call: TRBJ2-3
cdr3_nt: TGTGCCAGCAGCTTAATTCGACAGTACACAGATACGCAGTATTTT
cdr3_aa: CASSLIRQYTDTQYF

clone_size: NA
v_call: TRBV20-1
d_call: NA
j_call: TRBJ2-5
cdr3_nt: TGCAGTGCTAGAGATCCGGGACGGAGGAAAGAGACCCAGTACTTC
cdr3_aa: CSARDPGRRKETQYF

clone_size: NA
v_call: TRBV7-2
d_call: TRBD2
j_call: TRBJ2-5
cdr3_nt: TGTGCCAGCAGCTTGATCGGGGGGGGAGCGAGCGAGACCCAGTACTTC
cdr3_aa: CASSLIGGGASETQYF

clone_size: NA
v_call: TRBV6-5
d_call: NA
j_call: TRBJ2-7
cdr3_nt: TGTGCCAGCAGCTCCCCTAAGGGGGGCGAAGGGTACGAGCAGTACTTC
cdr3_aa: CASSSPKGGEGYEQYF

clone_size: NA
v_call: TRBV7-3
d_call: NA
j_call: TRBJ1-1
cdr3_nt: TGTGCCAGCAGTTCTATGGGGGAGGTCACTGAAGCTTTCTTT
cdr3_aa: CASSSMGEVTEAFF

clone_size: few
v_call: TRBV28
d_call: TRBD2
j_call: TRBJ2-2
cdr3_nt: TGTGCCAGCAGCCCTAGCGGGTCGAACACCGGGGAGCTGTTTTTT
cdr3_aa: CASSPSGSNTGELFF

clone_size: few
v_call: TRBV13
d_call: NA
j_call: TRBJ2-3
cdr3_nt: TGTGCCAGCAGCGGGCTCCAATATCTCCTGTCAGATACGCAGTATTTT
cdr3_aa: CASSGLQYLLSDTQYF

clone_size: NA
v_call: TRBV12-3/TRBV12-4
d_call: NA
j_call: TRBJ1-1
cdr3_nt: TGTGCCAGCAGTTTCCCGCGGGGAGGTGAAGCTTTCTTT
cdr3_aa: CASSFPRGGEAFF

clone_size: NA
v_call: TRBV29-1
d_call: NA
j_call: TRBJ2-2
cdr3_nt: TGTAGCGTATATGAGGGGACCGGGGAGCTGTTTTTT
cdr3_aa: CSVYEGTGELFF

clone_size: NA
v_call: TRBV12-3/TRBV12-4
d_call: NA
j_call: TRBJ1-6
cdr3_nt: TGTGCCAGCGGTCAGGATAGTTCACCCCTCCACTTT
cdr3_aa: CASGQDSSPLHF

clone_size: NA
v_call: TRBV7-2
d_call: NA
j_call: TRBJ2-1
cdr3_nt: TGTGCCAGCAGCTTAGAAGTGGCTCGAGAGCAGTTCTTC
cdr3_aa: CASSLEVAREQFF

clone_size: few
v_call: TRBV12-3/TRBV12-4
d_call: NA
j_call: TRBJ2-1
cdr3_nt: TGTGCCAGCAGTTCCGGACGGCCAGGGGTTGATGAGCAGTTCTTC
cdr3_aa: CASSSGRPGVDEQFF

clone_size: NA
v_call: TRBV20-1
d_call: NA
j_call: TRBJ1-2
cdr3_nt: TGCAGTGCTCTCACCGGGAAACTCAGCACAAACTATGGCTACACCTTC
cdr3_aa: CSALTGKLSTNYGYTF

clone_size: NA
v_call: TRBV11-3
d_call: NA
j_call: TRBJ2-3
cdr3_nt: TGTGCCAGCAGCTCCCCGGTGAGGAGCACAGATACGCAGTATTTT
cdr3_aa: CASSSPVRSTDTQYF

clone_size: NA
v_call: TRBV7-2
d_call: NA
j_call: TRBJ2-1
cdr3_nt: TGTGCCAGCAGCCCAAAACCGGGACTTCAATGGTTCTTC
cdr3_aa: CASSPKPGLQWFF

clone_size: NA
v_call: TRBV7-9
d_call: NA
j_call: TRBJ1-5
cdr3_nt: TGTGCCAGCGGGGGGGCCTATAGCAATCAGCCCCAGCATTTT
cdr3_aa: CASGGAYSNQPQHF

clone_size: NA
v_call: TRBV11-3
d_call: NA
j_call: TRBJ2-5
cdr3_nt: TGTGCCAGCAGAAGGGGGGCCGGGGAGACCCAGTACTTC
cdr3_aa: CASRRGAGETQYF

clone_size: NA
v_call: TRBV25-1
d_call: NA
j_call: TRBJ2-7
cdr3_nt: TGTGCCAGCAGTGGCTCCGAGGGGGTTGGGGAGCAGTACTTC
cdr3_aa: CASSGSEGVGEQYF

clone_size: NA
v_call: TRBV29-1
d_call: NA
j_call: TRBJ2-5
cdr3_nt: TGCAGCGTTGAAGTGAAGGGGTACCAAGAGACCCAGTACTTC
cdr3_aa: CSVEVKGYQETQYF

clone_size: NA
v_call: TRBV4-3
d_call: NA
j_call: TRBJ2-1
cdr3_nt: TGCGCCAGCAGCCAAGATAAAGACAATGAGCAGTTCTTC
cdr3_aa: CASSQDKDNEQFF

clone_size: few
v_call: TRBV6-2/TRBV6-3
d_call: TRBD2
j_call: TRBJ2-5
cdr3_nt: TGTGCCAGCAGTTACGCGGGACTAGCGGAAGAGACCCAGTACTTC
cdr3_aa: CASSYAGLAEETQYF

clone_size: NA
v_call: TRBV28
d_call: NA
j_call: TRBJ2-1
cdr3_nt: TGTGCCATCGAAGACCGGGCCGTGGGGAATGAGCAGTTCTTC
cdr3_aa: CAIEDRAVGNEQFF

clone_size: NA
v_call: TRBV28
d_call: NA
j_call: TRBJ2-3
cdr3_nt: TGTGCCAGCAGTTTCTACGAGACAGATACGCAGTATTTT
cdr3_aa: CASSFYETDTQYF

clone_size: few
v_call: TRBV6-1
d_call: NA
j_call: TRBJ2-7
cdr3_nt: TGTGCCAGCACCAACTACGGCATCTACGAGCAGTACTTC
cdr3_aa: CASTNYGIYEQYF

clone_size: few
v_call: TRBV7-2
d_call: NA
j_call: TRBJ1-1
cdr3_nt: TGTGCCAGCAGCCCATCGTTCGGGCTGGGAGCTTTCTTT
cdr3_aa: CASSPSFGLGAFF

clone_size: few
v_call: TRBV13
d_call: NA
j_call: TRBJ2-5
cdr3_nt: TGTGCCAGCAGCTTAAACCCGGGACTAGAGACCCAGTACTTC
cdr3_aa: CASSLNPGLETQYF

clone_size: few
v_call: TRBV7-9
d_call: TRBD1
j_call: TRBJ1-3
cdr3_nt: TGTGCCAGCAGTTCATACAGGGGTGGAAACACCATATATTTT
cdr3_aa: CASSSYRGGNTIYF

clone_size: NA
v_call: TRBV12-3/TRBV12-4
d_call: TRBD2
j_call: TRBJ2-1
cdr3_nt: TGTGCCAGCAGTCCAACTAGCGGGAGGGTTAGTGAGCAGTTCTTC
cdr3_aa: CASSPTSGRVSEQFF